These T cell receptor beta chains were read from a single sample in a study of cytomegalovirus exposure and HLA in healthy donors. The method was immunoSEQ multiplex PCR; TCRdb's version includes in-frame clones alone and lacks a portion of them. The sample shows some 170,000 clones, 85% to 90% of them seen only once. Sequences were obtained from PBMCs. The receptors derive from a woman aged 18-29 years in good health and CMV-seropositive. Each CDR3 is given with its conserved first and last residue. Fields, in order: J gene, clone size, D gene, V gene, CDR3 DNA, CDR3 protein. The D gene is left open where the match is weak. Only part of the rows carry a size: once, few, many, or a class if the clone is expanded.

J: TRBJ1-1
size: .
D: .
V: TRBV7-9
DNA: TGTGCCAGCGGCGAGTTGGGCAACACTGAAGCTTTCTTT
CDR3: CASGELGNTEAFF

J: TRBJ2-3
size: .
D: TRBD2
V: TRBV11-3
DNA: TGTGCCAGCAGCTTATCCCATCTAGCGGGAGGTCGCACAGATACGCAGTATTTT
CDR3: CASSLSHLAGGRTDTQYF

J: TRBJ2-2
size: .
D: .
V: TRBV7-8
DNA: TGTGCCAGCAGCCCACGGAGGACCGGGGAGCTGTTTTTT
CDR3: CASSPRRTGELFF

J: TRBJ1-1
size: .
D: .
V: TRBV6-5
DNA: TGTGCCAGCAGTGCGACAGGTTGGGGTGAAGCTTTCTTT
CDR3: CASSATGWGEAFF

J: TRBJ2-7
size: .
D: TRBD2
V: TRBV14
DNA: TGTGCCAGCAGCCAGCAAGCGGGGGCCTACGAGCAGTACTTC
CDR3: CASSQQAGAYEQYF

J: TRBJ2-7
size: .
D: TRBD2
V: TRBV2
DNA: TGTGCCACATTACCGATGGATACCGGGACTAGCACCCTCCGGGGCTCCTACGAGCAGTACTTC
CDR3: CATLPMDTGTSTLRGSYEQYF

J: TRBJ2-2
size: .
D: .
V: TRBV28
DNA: TGTGCCAGCCTAGTTATATCCACCGGGGAGCTGTTTTTT
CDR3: CASLVISTGELFF

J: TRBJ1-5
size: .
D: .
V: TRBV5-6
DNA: TGTGCCAGCAGCTTGTGGGCAGGTCAGCCCCAGCATTTT
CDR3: CASSLWAGQPQHF

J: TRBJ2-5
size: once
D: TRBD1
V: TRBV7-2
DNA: TGTGCCAGCAGCCCTCAGTGGACAGGGGGCCAAGAGACCCAGTACTTC
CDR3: CASSPQWTGGQETQYF

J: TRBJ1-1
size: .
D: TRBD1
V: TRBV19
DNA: TGTGCCACCCGGGACAGGGGGCTTGAGACTGAAGCTTTCTTT
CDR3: CATRDRGLETEAFF

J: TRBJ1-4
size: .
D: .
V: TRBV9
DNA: TGTGCCAGCAGCGTAGCCGGGGCTAATGAAAAACTGTTTTTT
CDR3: CASSVAGANEKLFF

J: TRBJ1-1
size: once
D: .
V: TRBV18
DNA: TGTGCCAGCTCACCACCGGCGGGGGGGCCTCGAACACTGGAAGCTTTCTTT
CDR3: CASSPPAGGPRTLEAFF

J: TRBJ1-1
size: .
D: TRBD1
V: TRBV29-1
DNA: TGCAGCGTCCAGGGGGCGCGGACTGAAGCTTTCTTT
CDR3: CSVQGARTEAFF

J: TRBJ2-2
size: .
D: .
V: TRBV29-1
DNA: TGCAGCGTGTCGACAGGAGCGAACACCGGGGAGCTGTTTTTT
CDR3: CSVSTGANTGELFF

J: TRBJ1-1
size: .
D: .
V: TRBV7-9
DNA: TGTGCCAGCAGCTTAGATTCCGGTCCTGAAGCTTTCTTT
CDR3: CASSLDSGPEAFF

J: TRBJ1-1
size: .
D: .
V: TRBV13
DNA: TGTGCCAGCAGCTCCCCGGCAGGGGTGACTGAAGCTTTCTTT
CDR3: CASSSPAGVTEAFF

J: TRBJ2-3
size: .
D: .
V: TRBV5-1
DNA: TGCGCCAGCACCCCGGACTTAAGGAAGCAGTATTTT
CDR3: CASTPDLRKQYF

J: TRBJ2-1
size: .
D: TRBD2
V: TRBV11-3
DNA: TGTGCCAGCAGCGCAGGACTAGCCGCCAACTCCTTCTACAATGAGCAGTTCTTC
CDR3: CASSAGLAANSFYNEQFF

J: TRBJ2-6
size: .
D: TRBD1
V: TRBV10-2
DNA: TGCGCCAGCAGGAGACAGGGCTCTGGGGCCAACGTCCTGACTTTC
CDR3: CASRRQGSGANVLTF

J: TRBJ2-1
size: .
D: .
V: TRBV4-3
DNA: TGCGCCAGCAGCCAAGATAGACAGGCGCAAGGGAATGAGCAGTTCTTC
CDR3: CASSQDRQAQGNEQFF

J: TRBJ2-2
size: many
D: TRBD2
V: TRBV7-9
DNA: TGTGCCAGCAGCTTAGCTCTAGCAGCGGGACCTCACACCGGGGAGCTGTTTTTT
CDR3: CASSLALAAGPHTGELFF

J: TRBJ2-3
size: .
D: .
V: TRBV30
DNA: TGTGCCTGGGGTTCTAGCGGCACAGATACGCAGTATTTT
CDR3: CAWGSSGTDTQYF